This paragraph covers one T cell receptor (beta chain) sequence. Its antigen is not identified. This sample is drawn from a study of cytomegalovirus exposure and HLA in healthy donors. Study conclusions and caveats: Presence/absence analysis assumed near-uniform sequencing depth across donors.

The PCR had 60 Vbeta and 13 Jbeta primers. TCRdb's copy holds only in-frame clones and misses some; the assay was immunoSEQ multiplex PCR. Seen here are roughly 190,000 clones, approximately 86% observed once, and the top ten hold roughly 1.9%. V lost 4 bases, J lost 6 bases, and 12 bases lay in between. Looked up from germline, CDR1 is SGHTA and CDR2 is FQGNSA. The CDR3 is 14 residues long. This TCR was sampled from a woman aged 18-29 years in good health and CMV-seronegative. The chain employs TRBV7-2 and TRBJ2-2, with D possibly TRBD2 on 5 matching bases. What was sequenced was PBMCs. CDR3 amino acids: CASSSDLRSGELFF. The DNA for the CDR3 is TGTGCCAGCAGCTCGGACTTGAGGTCCGGGGAGCTGTTTTTT.